Following are 5 T cell receptor beta chains from one sample sequenced in a study of shared clonotypes between healthy human individuals. The method was immunoSEQ multiplex PCR; TCRdb's version includes in-frame clones alone and lacks a portion of them. The sample lists roughly 1,100,000 clones; 60% to 80% were seen once. The sample comprised memory CD4+ T cells sorted from blood. Subset denoted: CD45RA-negative fraction. These receptors were taken from a man between 18 and 35 years old in good health.

The chain uses TRBV6-1 and TRBJ2-2, with TRBD1 identical over 12 bases. The V gene end was trimmed by 4 bases and the J gene end by 2 bases; junction bases not matched to a gene: 8. This CDR3 comprises 18 residues. From germline, CDR1 is MNHNS and CDR2 SASEGT. CDR3 protein: CASSVSSGTGGNTGELFF. The CDR3 bases are TGTGCCAGCAGTGTGAGTTCCGGGACAGGGGGCAACACCGGGGAGCTGTTTTTT.

This clone showed up many times. The V and J genes are TRBV11-2 and TRBJ2-1, with 9 bases lining up with TRBD2. The germline V gene encodes CDR1 SGHAT and CDR2 FQNNGV. The junction had 4 bases not matched to a gene; V was cut back by 4 bases and J by 3 bases. This CDR3 region has 15 residues. The CDR3 nucleotides read TGTGCCAGCAGCTACGGACTAGCGAGCTACAATGAGCAGTTCTTC. As protein: CASSYGLASYNEQFF.

The chain combines TRBV15 with TRBJ1-3; D might be TRBD1 (5 bases). The V end lost 4 bases, the J end lost 2 bases, and 15 bases lay between the germline ends. Germline V gene lookup returns CDR1 LNHNV and CDR2 YYDKDF (reference sequence). The CDR3 has 16 residues. The CDR3 spells CATSTGRMGPGNTIYF. The DNA for the CDR3 is TGTGCCACCAGCACTGGGAGGATGGGGCCTGGAAACACCATATATTTT.

The genes are TRBV11-3 and TRBJ2-7; D not resolved. The CDR3 runs 14 residues. Trimming pared 0 bases from V and 6 bases from J, leaving 12 bases between. CDR1 is SGHNT, CDR2 YENEEA, per germline. The CDR3 loop is CASSLDSKTGEQYF. In nucleotides, the CDR3 is TGTGCCAGCAGCTTAGATAGCAAAACCGGCGAGCAGTACTTC.

V gene TRBV7-2 combines with J gene TRBJ2-6; D may correspond to TRBD1 or TRBD2 (5 bases each). The germline CDR1 and CDR2 sequences are SGHTA and FQGNSA. The CDR3 runs to 15 residues. V lost 8 bases, J lost 2 bases, and 13 bases lay in between. The CDR3 region has the DNA TGTGCCAGCTCAACCCCGGGACCTGGGGCCAACGTCCTGACTTTC. Translated: CASSTPGPGANVLTF.